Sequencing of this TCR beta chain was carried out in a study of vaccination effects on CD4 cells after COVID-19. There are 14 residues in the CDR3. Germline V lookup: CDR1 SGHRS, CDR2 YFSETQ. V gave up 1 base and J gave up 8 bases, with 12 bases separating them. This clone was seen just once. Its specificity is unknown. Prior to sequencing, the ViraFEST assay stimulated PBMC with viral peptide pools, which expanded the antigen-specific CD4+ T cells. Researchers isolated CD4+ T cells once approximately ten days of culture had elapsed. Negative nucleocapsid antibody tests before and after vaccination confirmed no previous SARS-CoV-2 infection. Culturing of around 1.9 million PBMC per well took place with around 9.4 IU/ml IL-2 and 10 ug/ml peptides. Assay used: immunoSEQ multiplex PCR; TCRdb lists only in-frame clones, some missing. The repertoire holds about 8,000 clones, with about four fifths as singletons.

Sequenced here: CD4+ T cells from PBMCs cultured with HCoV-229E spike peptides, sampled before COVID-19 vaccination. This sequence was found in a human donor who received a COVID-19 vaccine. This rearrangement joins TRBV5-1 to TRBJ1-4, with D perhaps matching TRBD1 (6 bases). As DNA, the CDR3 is TGCGCCAGCAGCTTGCAGGGGAGTTGGGAAAAACTGTTTTTT. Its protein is CASSLQGSWEKLFF.